A selection of T cell receptor beta chains follows, all from one sample in a study of shared clonotypes between healthy human individuals. Measured with immunoSEQ multiplex PCR; TCRdb has only the in-frame clones, and not every one. The table records around 1.9 million clones, approximately 94% of them present only once. The sample comprised naive CD8+ T cells from PBMCs. The receptors derive from a young man in good health. Some clones in this sample may be carry-over from other donors' samples. Both conserved end residues are part of each CDR3. D genes are given only for firm matches. The size of a clone is reported for some rows only, either as once, few or many, or as a class for expanded clones.

J: TRBJ1-1; V: TRBV11-2; size: NA; D: NA; DNA: TGTGCCACCGGAATGGGGGGCTTTGGAACTGAAGCTTTCTTT; CDR3: CATGMGGFGTEAFF
J: TRBJ2-7; V: TRBV28; size: NA; D: NA; DNA: TGTGCCAGCAGTCCATACAGCGAGACCTACGAGCAGTACTTC; CDR3: CASSPYSETYEQYF
J: TRBJ2-1; V: TRBV6-5; size: NA; D: NA; DNA: TGTGCCAGCAGCCCAACAACGGGGCGAATAATTGACATTCTCTTC; CDR3: CASSPTTGRIIDILF
J: TRBJ2-7; V: TRBV29-1; size: NA; D: TRBD1; DNA: TGCAGCGTTTTCTATGGGACAGGGGGTTCCTACGAGCAGTACTTC; CDR3: CSVFYGTGGSYEQYF
J: TRBJ2-1; V: TRBV5-1; size: NA; D: NA; DNA: TGCGCCAGCAGCTTGGGGTTAGCAGGAGGGTACAATGAGCAGTTCTTC; CDR3: CASSLGLAGGYNEQFF
J: TRBJ1-4; V: TRBV16; size: NA; D: TRBD1; DNA: TGTGCCAGCCGTCCCGGGACAGGGGAGTTTAGCGAAAAACTGTTTTTT; CDR3: CASRPGTGEFSEKLFF
J: TRBJ2-2; V: TRBV7-9; size: NA; D: TRBD1; DNA: TGTGCCAGCAGCCCACGGGACAGGGGAGGGACCGGGGAGCTGTTTTTT; CDR3: CASSPRDRGGTGELFF
J: TRBJ2-7; V: TRBV5-6; size: NA; D: TRBD2; DNA: TGTGCCAGCAGCTTTAGCGGGAGGGCCTACGAGCAGTACTTC; CDR3: CASSFSGRAYEQYF
J: TRBJ2-7; V: TRBV5-1; size: NA; D: TRBD1; DNA: TGCGCCAGCAGCCTTTACCCCACAGGGGGATTGAGCTACGAGCAGTACTTC; CDR3: CASSLYPTGGLSYEQYF
J: TRBJ2-7; V: TRBV29-1; size: NA; D: TRBD2; DNA: TGCAGCGCCCGAGCGGGAGGGCCGAGGGAGCAGTACTTC; CDR3: CSARAGGPREQYF
J: TRBJ2-7; V: TRBV30; size: NA; D: TRBD2; DNA: TGTGCCTGGAGTGTAATTCCGGGACTAGCGCACCTACGTTACGAGCAGTACTTC; CDR3: CAWSVIPGLAHLRYEQYF
J: TRBJ2-7; V: TRBV7-2; size: NA; D: NA; DNA: TGTGCCAGCAGCTTATCTCCGCCAGGGAGAATCTACGAGCAGTACTTC; CDR3: CASSLSPPGRIYEQYF
J: TRBJ2-7; V: TRBV14; size: NA; D: TRBD2; DNA: TGTGCCAGCAGCCCGAGAGCGGGAGTCTTGAACGAGCAGTACTTC; CDR3: CASSPRAGVLNEQYF
J: TRBJ2-1; V: TRBV4-1; size: once; D: TRBD2; DNA: TGCGCCAGCAGCCTCCAACTAGCGGCCTACAATGAGCAGTTCTTC; CDR3: CASSLQLAAYNEQFF
J: TRBJ2-7; V: TRBV4-1; size: NA; D: NA; DNA: TGCGCCAGCAGCCAAGGGTGGGCCAGGGGATCCTACGAGCAGTACTTC; CDR3: CASSQGWARGSYEQYF
J: TRBJ1-1; V: TRBV11-2; size: NA; D: TRBD1; DNA: TGTGCCAGCAGCTCTTGGACAGGGTGGACTGAAGCTTTCTTT; CDR3: CASSSWTGWTEAFF
J: TRBJ2-7; V: TRBV7-6; size: NA; D: NA; DNA: TGTGCCAGCAGCTTATCGTGGGAGAGGTCCTACGAGCAGTACTTC; CDR3: CASSLSWERSYEQYF
J: TRBJ1-2; V: TRBV19; size: once; D: TRBD1; DNA: TGTGCCAGTAGCCCGACAGGGAGTTCCATTAACTATGGCTACACCTTC; CDR3: CASSPTGSSINYGYTF
J: TRBJ2-3; V: TRBV28; size: NA; D: TRBD2; DNA: TGTGCCAGCAGTGTTCCCGGACTAGCGGGCGTCACAGATACGCAGTATTTT; CDR3: CASSVPGLAGVTDTQYF
J: TRBJ2-6; V: TRBV9; size: NA; D: NA; DNA: TGTGCCAGCAGCGTAGGACGGGGCTCTGGGGCCAACGTCCTGACTTTC; CDR3: CASSVGRGSGANVLTF
J: TRBJ1-1; V: TRBV27; size: NA; D: NA; DNA: TGTGCCAGCAGTGAGGACGGTTACACTGAAGCTTTCTTT; CDR3: CASSEDGYTEAFF
J: TRBJ2-3; V: TRBV27; size: once; D: NA; DNA: TGTGCCAGCAGCCCTCCTACATGGGACCCAGATACGCAGTATTTT; CDR3: CASSPPTWDPDTQYF
J: TRBJ2-7; V: TRBV28; size: once; D: NA; DNA: TGTGCCATCACATTTGTGTCAGGGAGGGGGAACGAGCAGTACTTC; CDR3: CAITFVSGRGNEQYF
J: TRBJ1-6; V: TRBV27; size: NA; D: NA; DNA: TGTGCCAGCAGCCGGACACCCCGTTATAATTCACCCCTCCACTTT; CDR3: CASSRTPRYNSPLHF
J: TRBJ1-5; V: TRBV19; size: NA; D: TRBD1; DNA: TGTGCCAGTAGCTATGAGACAGGGGGCCGACAGCCCCAGCATTTT; CDR3: CASSYETGGRQPQHF
J: TRBJ2-7; V: TRBV4-1; size: few; D: NA; DNA: TGCGCCAGCAGCCAAGGGGGATCCTACGAGCAGTACTTC; CDR3: CASSQGGSYEQYF
J: TRBJ2-3; V: TRBV28; size: NA; D: TRBD2; DNA: TGTGCCAGCAGTCTCCTGCTAGCGGGAGGGGCCACAGATACGCAGTATTTT; CDR3: CASSLLLAGGATDTQYF
J: TRBJ2-7; V: TRBV15; size: NA; D: NA; DNA: TGTGCCACCAGCAGAGATTCAGGCTTGGAGGGAACCTACGAGCAGTACTTC; CDR3: CATSRDSGLEGTYEQYF
J: TRBJ2-7; V: TRBV28; size: NA; D: NA; DNA: TGTGCCAGCAGTTTGGCGCGGGATCACGTCGAGCAGTACTTC; CDR3: CASSLARDHVEQYF
J: TRBJ2-1; V: TRBV9; size: NA; D: NA; DNA: TGTGCCAGCAGCGCTTTGGGGTACAATGAGCAGTTCTTC; CDR3: CASSALGYNEQFF
J: TRBJ1-2; V: TRBV6-1; size: once; D: NA; DNA: TGTGCCAGCACGAGGCTTTACTATGGCTACACCTTC; CDR3: CASTRLYYGYTF
J: TRBJ1-5; V: TRBV10-1; size: NA; D: NA; DNA: TGCGCCAGCAGTGAGAGGGGGAGGGGTGGGGGTTTGAGCAATCAGCCCCAGCATTTT; CDR3: CASSERGRGGGLSNQPQHF
J: TRBJ1-1; V: TRBV4-1; size: NA; D: NA; DNA: TGCGCCAGCAGCCAAGCCCCGGGACAGAACACTGAAGCTTTCTTT; CDR3: CASSQAPGQNTEAFF
J: TRBJ2-1; V: TRBV4-3; size: NA; D: NA; DNA: TGCGCCAGCAGCCAAGAGCGCGCGACCTACAATGAGCAGTTCTTC; CDR3: CASSQERATYNEQFF
J: TRBJ1-2; V: TRBV30; size: NA; D: NA; DNA: TGTGCCTGGAGGGCAGACAGTACTAACTATGGCTACACCTTC; CDR3: CAWRADSTNYGYTF
J: TRBJ2-1; V: TRBV9; size: NA; D: TRBD1; DNA: TGTGCCAGCAGCGTGGACAGGAATTACAATGAGCAGTTCTTC; CDR3: CASSVDRNYNEQFF
J: TRBJ2-7; V: TRBV28; size: NA; D: TRBD1; DNA: TGTGCCAGCAGTTCCCGGACAGGTCGAGCCTACGAGCAGTACTTC; CDR3: CASSSRTGRAYEQYF
J: TRBJ2-1; V: TRBV27; size: NA; D: NA; DNA: TGTGCCAGCAGACGGACAGCCAAGCGAAATTACAATGAGCAGTTCTTC; CDR3: CASRRTAKRNYNEQFF
J: TRBJ2-7; V: TRBV5-1; size: once; D: TRBD1; DNA: TGCGCCAGCAGCCTAAACCGGGACAGCTCCTACGAGCAGTACTTC; CDR3: CASSLNRDSSYEQYF
J: TRBJ1-4; V: TRBV14; size: NA; D: NA; DNA: TGTGCCAGCAGCCCCCGGTGGCCGGGTGCAACTAATGAAAAACTGTTTTTT; CDR3: CASSPRWPGATNEKLFF
J: TRBJ1-2; V: TRBV29-1; size: NA; D: NA; DNA: TGCAGCGTTGAGCCCCCCGGGTCTAACTATGGCTACACCTTC; CDR3: CSVEPPGSNYGYTF
J: TRBJ2-1; V: TRBV27; size: NA; D: NA; DNA: TGTGCCAGCAGTGTAGGCGCCACCTACAATGAGCAGTTCTTC; CDR3: CASSVGATYNEQFF
J: TRBJ1-5; V: TRBV27; size: NA; D: NA; DNA: TGTGCCAGCCGACTTGACGGAGTATGGAGCAATCAGCCCCAGCATTTT; CDR3: CASRLDGVWSNQPQHF
J: TRBJ1-4; V: TRBV27; size: NA; D: TRBD1; DNA: TGTGCCAGCAGTTCCCCGACAGGGGGGTTAGTTATTAATGAAAAACTGTTTTTT; CDR3: CASSSPTGGLVINEKLFF
J: TRBJ2-7; V: TRBV28; size: NA; D: TRBD2; DNA: TGTGCCAGCAGTTTCGGGGGGGAATCCTACGAGCAGTACTTC; CDR3: CASSFGGESYEQYF
J: TRBJ2-1; V: TRBV4-2; size: NA; D: TRBD2; DNA: TGTGCCAGCAGCCTGCCGGGACTAGCGGGAGGTTCGGGGAATGAGCAGTTCTTC; CDR3: CASSLPGLAGGSGNEQFF
J: TRBJ2-3; V: TRBV4-2; size: NA; D: TRBD2; DNA: TGTGCCAGCAGCCAAGGGTGGGGACTAGCGGGCACAGATACGCAGTATTTT; CDR3: CASSQGWGLAGTDTQYF
J: TRBJ2-7; V: TRBV27; size: once; D: NA; DNA: TGTGCCAGCAGTTTAGGGTTCAGGTCCTACGAGCAGTACTTC; CDR3: CASSLGFRSYEQYF
J: TRBJ1-5; V: TRBV27; size: once; D: NA; DNA: TGTGCCAGCAGTCCCCGGACCCCTGGGGACAATCAGCCCCAGCATTTT; CDR3: CASSPRTPGDNQPQHF
J: TRBJ2-7; V: TRBV6-6; size: NA; D: TRBD1; DNA: TGTGCCAGCAATGATCGGGACAGATCCTACGAGCAGTACTTC; CDR3: CASNDRDRSYEQYF
J: TRBJ2-1; V: TRBV27; size: NA; D: NA; DNA: TGTGCCAGCCTTCTTCAAGGAGGTGTTGGTGAGCAGTTCTTC; CDR3: CASLLQGGVGEQFF
J: TRBJ2-1; V: TRBV11-2; size: NA; D: TRBD1; DNA: TGTGCCAGCAGCTTAAGACAGGGGGGATCCCATAATGAGCAGTTCTTC; CDR3: CASSLRQGGSHNEQFF
J: TRBJ1-5; V: TRBV7-2; size: NA; D: NA; DNA: TGTGCCAGCAGCTTAGGACAAAGCAATCAGCCCCAGCATTTT; CDR3: CASSLGQSNQPQHF
J: TRBJ1-2; V: TRBV19; size: NA; D: NA; DNA: TGTGCCAGTAAATCCGTAGATGGCTACACCTTC; CDR3: CASKSVDGYTF
J: TRBJ2-3; V: TRBV6-5; size: NA; D: NA; DNA: TGTGCCAGCAGTTACTGGGGCGGGACGACAGATACGCAGTATTTT; CDR3: CASSYWGGTTDTQYF